This passage covers 15 T cell receptor beta chains from one sample sequenced in a study of T cell responses to AZD1222 COVID-19 vaccine. The table came from immunoSEQ multiplex PCR; TCRdb's copy has only in-frame clones and leaves some out. In the table there are over 150,000 clones, 70% to 90% of which are singletons. The sequencing here drew on peripheral blood, taken 28 days after the second AZD1222 dose. The receptors were gathered from an adult who received the AZD1222 COVID-19 vaccine.

The chain links TRBV4-1 to TRBJ1-2; maybe TRBD1 (5 bases). Deletions cut 2 bases from V and 7 bases from J, with 20 bases between. Germline loops: CDR1 MGHRA, CDR2 YSYEKL. The CDR3 contains 16 residues. CDR3 coding DNA: TGCGCCAGCAGCCAAACCTCCGGGCCTCCGGGGCCTGGCTACACCTTC. Amino acid sequence: CASSQTSGPPGPGYTF.

The V and J genes are TRBV2 and TRBJ2-4, with D possibly TRBD2 on 7 matching bases. The CDR3 sequence is 17 residues long. V was cut by 3 bases and J by 6 bases, with 21 bases left in between. In germline, CDR1 is SNHLY, CDR2 FYNNEI. The CDR3 sequence is CASSDVREGGNLNIQYF. The CDR3 DNA sequence: TGTGCCAGCAGTGATGTAAGGGAGGGGGGAAACTTAAACATTCAGTACTTC.

This chain joins TRBV7-4 and TRBJ2-7; D remains ambiguous. V lost 5 bases to trimming and J lost 1 base, with 9 bases between them. In germline, CDR1 is SGHVT, CDR2 SQSDAQ. The CDR3 loop spans 13 amino acids. CDR3 in amino acids: CASSPDTSYEQYF. The CDR3 bases are TGTGCCAGCAGCCCCGACACATCCTACGAGCAGTACTTC.

This clone was detected a few times. CDR3 DNA sequence: TGTGCCAGCAGCCAAGATCTCTCAGCGGGGGGTCGGGAGACCCAGTACTTC. Protein sequence: CASSQDLSAGGRETQYF. V and J are TRBV4-2 and TRBJ2-5; 9 nucleotides agree with TRBD2. Germline values: CDR1 LGHNA, CDR2 YNFKEQ. The CDR3 totals 17 residues. Germline trimming cut 0 bases from V and 5 bases from J; bases unmatched to any gene: 10.

The gene calls are TRBV23-1 and TRBJ2-7, with D hard to call. TRBV23-1 is given ORF status, its function remaining uncertain. This CDR3 is built from 16 residues. V shed 0 bases and J shed 7 bases, with 19 bases lying between them. CDR3 bases: TGCGCCAGCAGTCAATCCCTCAGGCCCTACCCTTATGAGCAGTACTTC. Translating gives CASSQSLRPYPYEQYF.

This chain uses TRBV3-1 (or the pseudogene TRBV3-2) with TRBJ2-7, with 13 bases fitting TRBD2. CDR1 is LGHDT and CDR2 is YNNKEL in the germline V gene (reference sequence). The junction had 6 bases not matched to a gene; V was cut back by 4 bases and J by 0 bases. The CDR3 is 17 amino acids. CDR3 sequence reads: CASSRGLAGASSYEQYF. The CDR3 DNA reads TGTGCCAGCAGCCGAGGACTAGCGGGGGCGAGCTCCTACGAGCAGTACTTC.

The chain is built from TRBV9 and TRBJ2-1; D not resolved. V was shortened by 5 bases and J by 4 bases, with 7 bases between the two germline ends. Germline V gene lookup returns CDR1 SGDLS and CDR2 YYNGEE. The CDR3 runs to 12 residues. CDR3 coding DNA: TGTGCCAGCAGTCCGGATTACAATGAGCAGTTCTTC. This sequence encodes CASSPDYNEQFF.

The V call is TRBV5-8, the J call TRBJ1-1; D remains ambiguous. V dropped 0 bases and J dropped 4 bases, with 16 bases sitting between them. This CDR3 has 16 residues. Looked up from germline, CDR1 is SGHTS and CDR2 is YDEGEE. As DNA, the CDR3 is TGTGCCAGCAGCTTGGAGACGCGGAGGGTGGGCACTGAAGCTTTCTTT. This sequence encodes CASSLETRRVGTEAFF.

CDR3 nucleotides: TGTGCCAGCAGCTTCCCGGGACAGGGTTTGAACACTGAAGCTTTCTTT. Translation: CASSFPGQGLNTEAFF. The chain has TRBV5-4 and TRBJ1-1; 9 nucleotides line up with TRBD1. Looked up from germline, CDR1 is SGHNT and CDR2 is YYREEE (reference sequence). J was trimmed by 0 bases and V by 2 bases; bases with no gene match: 5. The CDR3 is made up of 16 amino acids.

This clone came up once. CDR3 DNA sequence: TGTGCCAGCAGCCATAAGGCCGGGACAGGGGGCGAGCAGTACTTC. This translates into CASSHKAGTGGEQYF. This rearrangement joins TRBV27 to TRBJ2-7, with 11 nucleotides matching TRBD1. This CDR3 comprises 15 residues. The J segment lost 6 bases and the V segment lost 6 bases, leaving 10 bases of the junction unmatched. Looked up from germline, CDR1 is MNHEY and CDR2 is SMNVEV (reference sequence).

The chain recombines TRBV25-1 with TRBJ2-2, with D uncertain. Trimming took off 5 bases at V and 6 bases at J, with 13 bases between the two ends. Germline V lookup: CDR1 MGHDK, CDR2 SYGVNS. The CDR3 contains 14 residues. The CDR3 DNA reads TGTGCCAGCAGTCCCCAAGGATTTCCCGGGGAGCTGTTTTTT. Translating gives CASSPQGFPGELFF.

The rearrangement joins TRBV25-1 to TRBJ1-3; D unresolved. Trimming cost V 10 bases and J 2 bases, with 9 bases left between them. This CDR3 comprises 12 residues. Looked up from germline, CDR1 is MGHDK and CDR2 is SYGVNS. The CDR3 sequence: CATQPAGNTIYF. The CDR3 DNA follows: TGTGCCACCCAACCCGCTGGAAACACCATATATTTT.

The V and J genes are TRBV4-3 and TRBJ2-2; possibly TRBD2 for D (6 bases). The CDR3 has 15 residues. CDR1 LGHNA and CDR2 YSLEER come from the germline V gene. V was clipped by 0 bases and J by 4 bases, with 9 bases between them. Here the CDR3 reads CASSQEGTLTGELFF. The CDR3 region has the DNA TGCGCCAGCAGCCAAGAGGGGACTCTCACCGGGGAGCTGTTTTTT.

The rearrangement joins TRBV4-3 to TRBJ2-2; either TRBD1 or TRBD2 may fit D (5 bases each). Looked up from germline, CDR1 is LGHNA and CDR2 is YSLEER. V gave up 4 bases and J gave up 2 bases, with 11 bases separating them. The CDR3 covers 15 residues. CDR3 region: CASSPGATNTGELFF. The CDR3 coding sequence is TGCGCCAGCAGCCCCGGGGCCACCAACACCGGGGAGCTGTTTTTT.

This chain links TRBV5-1 with TRBJ1-3, with a weak D call TRBD1 (6 bases). V lost 0 bases, J lost 0 bases, and 7 bases lay in between. The germline V gene has CDR1 SGHRS and CDR2 YFSETQ. The CDR3 covers 15 residues. CDR3 residues: CASSLVGASGNTIYF. CDR3 in DNA: TGCGCCAGCAGCTTGGTGGGGGCCTCTGGAAACACCATATATTTT.